This T cell receptor beta chain is from a study of T cell changes during pregnancy in multiple sclerosis. Germline values: CDR1 MNHEY, CDR2 SMNVEV (reference sequence). The CDR3 has 18 amino acids. V was clipped by 8 bases and J by 2 bases; unmatched bases: 11. Generated by immunoSEQ multiplex PCR, the TCRdb table keeps only in-frame clones and is missing some. This sample has 100,000 or so clones, with less than 95% found just once. This chain connects TRBV27 to TRBJ2-5, with 16 bases identical to TRBD2. This specimen consisted of peripheral blood, obtained in the second trimester of pregnancy. The TCR sequence derives from a female donor in good health, enrolled as a control in a pregnancy study. CDR3 sequence (DNA): TGTGCCAGCGGCCAGGGGACTAGCGGGAGGGACCTTCAAGAGACCCAGTACTTC. Translation gives CASGQGTSGRDLQETQYF.